The 11 T cell receptor beta chains reported below all come from one sample, sequenced in a study of radiation and T cells in renal cell carcinoma. Profiled with immunoSEQ multiplex PCR; TCRdb holds only in-frame clones, not every one. Of around 16,000 clones in the sample, roughly 50% are singletons; the top ten hold approximately 40%. The treatment here: 15 Gy SBRT to primary tumor, nephrectomy 4 weeks later. The sample here was tumor tissue, taken from a patient whose treatment included radiotherapy and nephrectomy. All receptors derive from a woman aged 60-70 years with renal cell carcinoma.

The chain carries TRBV6-4 and TRBJ2-3; no firm D call. V lost 5 bases, J lost 4 bases, and 13 bases lay in between. This CDR3 contains 14 residues. CDR1 and CDR2 from the germline V gene are MRHNA and SNTAGT. In DNA form, the CDR3 reads TGTGCCAGCAGTTGGGTTTGGGCCTCAGATACGCAGTATTTT. Its translation: CASSWVWASDTQYF.

The chain links TRBV11-2 to TRBJ2-2; D is undetermined. The CDR3 runs to 16 residues. CDR1 is SGHAT, CDR2 FQNNGV, per germline. The V and J ends lost 5 bases and 2 bases respectively, with 15 bases between them. The CDR3 DNA is TGTGCCAGCAGCACCCGGTCCGGCCTCAACACCGGGGAGCTGTTTTTT. Amino acid sequence: CASSTRSGLNTGELFF.

This sequence joins TRBV4-3 and TRBJ1-4; D remains ambiguous. Trimming removed 4 bases from V and 6 bases from J, with 15 bases in between. This CDR3 has 15 amino acids. Germline V CDR1 and CDR2: LGHNA, YSLEER. CDR3 amino acids: CASSPTGAGDEKLFF. CDR3 in DNA: TGCGCCAGCAGCCCCACCGGAGCGGGTGATGAAAAACTGTTTTTT.

The rearrangement uses TRBV5-4 and TRBJ2-5, with TRBD2 identical over 8 bases. Germline CDR1 reads SGHNT; CDR2 reads YYREEE (reference sequence). The CDR3 sequence is 15 residues long. Trimming removed 5 bases from V and 2 bases from J; junction bases left unmatched: 8. CDR3: CASSILAGTQETQYF. In DNA, the CDR3 is TGTGCCAGCAGTATATTAGCGGGGACTCAAGAGACCCAGTACTTC.

This clone was counted only a few times. The gene calls are TRBV7-2 and TRBJ1-2, with D maybe TRBD1 (5 bases). V shed 0 bases and J shed 4 bases, with 9 bases lying between them. Germline CDR1 SGHTA, CDR2 FQGNSA. The CDR3 covers 14 residues. This CDR3 is CASSLAQGSYGYTF. The CDR3 region has the DNA TGTGCCAGCAGCTTAGCGCAGGGATCCTATGGCTACACCTTC.

In this sample, this clone turned up a few times. The chain carries TRBV6-5 and TRBJ1-2, with TRBD1 as a possible D gene (6 bases). V was clipped by 5 bases and J by 6 bases, with 13 bases between them. Germline V gene lookup returns CDR1 MNHEY and CDR2 SVGAGI. This CDR3 spans 13 amino acids. The CDR3 reads CASSLTGRDGYTF. The CDR3 DNA follows: TGTGCCAGCAGTCTTACAGGGCGCGATGGCTACACCTTC.

This sequence joins TRBV25-1 and TRBJ2-7; D perhaps matches TRBD2 (5 bases). The V end lost 6 bases, the J end lost 3 bases, and 12 bases lay between the germline ends. Looked up from germline, CDR1 is MGHDK and CDR2 is SYGVNS. This CDR3 has 13 amino acids. CDR3 nucleotides: TGTGCCAGCAGCTTCGTGGGGAGCTACGAGCAGTACTTC. Protein sequence: CASSFVGSYEQYF.

The chain is built from TRBV5-1 and TRBJ1-1; D is undetermined. There are 12 residues in the CDR3. Trimming took off 5 bases at V and 4 bases at J, with 9 bases between the two ends. Germline CDR1 and CDR2: SGHRS and YFSETQ. CDR3 loop: CASSGGSTEAFF. Here the CDR3 DNA reads TGCGCCAGCAGTGGTGGCAGCACTGAAGCTTTCTTT.

This chain joins TRBV28 and TRBJ1-2; D ambiguous. This CDR3 is 13 amino acids long. Deletions cut 3 bases from V and 3 bases from J, with 8 bases between. From germline, CDR1 is MDHEN and CDR2 SYDVKM. In nucleotides, the CDR3 is TGTGCCAGCAGTTTTGGACGGTACTATGGCTACACCTTC. Its translation: CASSFGRYYGYTF.

V is TRBV10-3 and J is TRBJ2-3; 10 bases align to TRBD2. Germline-derived CDR1 and CDR2 are ENHRY and SYGVKD. There are 16 residues in the CDR3. J lost 2 bases, V lost 2 bases, and 4 bases had no gene match. The CDR3 loop is CAISEPTSGTTDTQYF. CDR3 nucleotides: TGTGCCATCAGTGAGCCAACTAGCGGGACCACAGATACGCAGTATTTT.

This clone came up a few times. V usage is TRBV5-4 and J usage is TRBJ1-6; weak D call: TRBD1 (5 bases). Germline V gives CDR1 SGHNT, CDR2 YYREEE (reference sequence). There are 16 residues in the CDR3. With 4 bases removed from V and 0 bases from J, the gap between germline ends came to 11 bases. Here the CDR3 reads CASSPRQSSYNSPLHF. CDR3 in DNA: TGTGCCAGCAGCCCTCGACAGAGCTCCTATAATTCACCCCTCCACTTT.